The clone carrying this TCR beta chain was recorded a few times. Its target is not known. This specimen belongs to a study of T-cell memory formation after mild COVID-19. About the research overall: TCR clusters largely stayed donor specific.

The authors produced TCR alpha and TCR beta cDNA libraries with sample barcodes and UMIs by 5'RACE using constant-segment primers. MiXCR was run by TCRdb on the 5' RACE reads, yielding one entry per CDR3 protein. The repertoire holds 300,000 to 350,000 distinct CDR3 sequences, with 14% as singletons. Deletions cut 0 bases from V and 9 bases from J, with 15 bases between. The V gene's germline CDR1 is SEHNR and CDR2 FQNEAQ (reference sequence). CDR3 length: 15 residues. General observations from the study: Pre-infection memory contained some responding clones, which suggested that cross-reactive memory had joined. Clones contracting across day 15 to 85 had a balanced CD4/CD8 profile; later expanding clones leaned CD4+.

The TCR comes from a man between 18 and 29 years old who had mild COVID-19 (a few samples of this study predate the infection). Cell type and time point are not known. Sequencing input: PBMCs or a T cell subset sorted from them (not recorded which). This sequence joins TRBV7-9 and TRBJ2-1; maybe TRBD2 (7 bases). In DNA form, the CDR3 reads TGTGCCAGCAGCTTAGCGGGGGGGGCCCTCGGTGAGCAGTTCTTC. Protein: CASSLAGGALGEQFF.